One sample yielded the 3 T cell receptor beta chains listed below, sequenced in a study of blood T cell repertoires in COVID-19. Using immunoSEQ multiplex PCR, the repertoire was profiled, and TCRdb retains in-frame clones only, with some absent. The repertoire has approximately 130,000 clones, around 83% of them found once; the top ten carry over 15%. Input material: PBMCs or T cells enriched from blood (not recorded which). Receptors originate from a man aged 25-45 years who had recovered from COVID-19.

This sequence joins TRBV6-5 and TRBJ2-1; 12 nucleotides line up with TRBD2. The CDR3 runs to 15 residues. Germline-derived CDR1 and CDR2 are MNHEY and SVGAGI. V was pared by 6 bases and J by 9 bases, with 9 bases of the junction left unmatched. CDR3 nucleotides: TGTGCCAGCAGGCGACTAGCGGGAGATTCCGGTGAGCAGTTCTTC. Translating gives CASRRLAGDSGEQFF.

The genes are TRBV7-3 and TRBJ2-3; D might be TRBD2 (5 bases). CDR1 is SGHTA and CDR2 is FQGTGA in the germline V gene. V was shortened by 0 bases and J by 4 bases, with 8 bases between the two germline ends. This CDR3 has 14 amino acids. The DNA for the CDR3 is TGTGCCAGCAGCTTAACACCTAGCTCAGATACGCAGTATTTT. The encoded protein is CASSLTPSSDTQYF.

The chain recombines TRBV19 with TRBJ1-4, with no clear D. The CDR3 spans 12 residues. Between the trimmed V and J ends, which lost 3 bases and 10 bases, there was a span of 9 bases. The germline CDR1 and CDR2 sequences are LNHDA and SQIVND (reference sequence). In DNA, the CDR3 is TGTGCCAGTAGTATGTCGGAGACAAAACTGTTTTTT. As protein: CASSMSETKLFF.